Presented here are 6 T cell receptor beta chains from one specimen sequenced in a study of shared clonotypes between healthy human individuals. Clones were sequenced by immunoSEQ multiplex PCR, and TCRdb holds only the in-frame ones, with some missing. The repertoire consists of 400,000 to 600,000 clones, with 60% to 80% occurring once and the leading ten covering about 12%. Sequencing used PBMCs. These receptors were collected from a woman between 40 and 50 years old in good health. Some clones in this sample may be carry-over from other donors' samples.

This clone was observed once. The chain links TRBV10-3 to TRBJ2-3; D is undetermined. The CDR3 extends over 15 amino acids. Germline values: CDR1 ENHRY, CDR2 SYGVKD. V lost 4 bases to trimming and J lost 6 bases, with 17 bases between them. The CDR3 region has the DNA TGTGCCATCAGTGGATCGGAAGGACCCGAGGATACGCAGTATTTT. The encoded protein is CAISGSEGPEDTQYF.

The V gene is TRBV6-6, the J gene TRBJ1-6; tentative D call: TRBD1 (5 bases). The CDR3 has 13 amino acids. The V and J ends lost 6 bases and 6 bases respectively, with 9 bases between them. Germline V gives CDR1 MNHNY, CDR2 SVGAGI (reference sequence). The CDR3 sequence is CASSLGGNSPLHF. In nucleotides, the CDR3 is TGTGCCAGCAGCCTTGGGGGTAATTCACCCCTCCACTTT.

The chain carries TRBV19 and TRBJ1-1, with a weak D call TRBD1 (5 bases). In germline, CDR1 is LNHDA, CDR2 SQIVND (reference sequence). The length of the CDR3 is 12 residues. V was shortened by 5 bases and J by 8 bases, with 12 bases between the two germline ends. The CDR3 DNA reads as TGTGCCAGTAGTCCCCGGGACGGGGAAGCTTTCTTT. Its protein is CASSPRDGEAFF.

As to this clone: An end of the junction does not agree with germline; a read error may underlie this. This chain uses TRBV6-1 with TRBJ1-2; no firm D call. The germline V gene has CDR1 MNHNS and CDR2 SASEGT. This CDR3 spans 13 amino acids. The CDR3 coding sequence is TGTGCCAGCAGTGACGCGACTAACTATGGCTACGCCTTC. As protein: CASSDATNYGYAF.

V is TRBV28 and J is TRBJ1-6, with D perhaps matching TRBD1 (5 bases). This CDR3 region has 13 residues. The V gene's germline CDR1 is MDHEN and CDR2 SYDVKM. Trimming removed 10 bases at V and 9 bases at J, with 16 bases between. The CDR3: CATHGGFGSPLHF. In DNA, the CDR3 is TGTGCCACCCACGGGGGTTTTGGTTCACCCCTCCACTTT.

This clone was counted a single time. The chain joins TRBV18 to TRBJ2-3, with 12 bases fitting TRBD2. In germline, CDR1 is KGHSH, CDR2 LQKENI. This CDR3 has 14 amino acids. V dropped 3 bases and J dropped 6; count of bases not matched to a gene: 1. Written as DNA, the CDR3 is TGTGCCAGCTCACCTCTAGCGGGAGGGGATACGCAGTATTTT. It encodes CASSPLAGGDTQYF.